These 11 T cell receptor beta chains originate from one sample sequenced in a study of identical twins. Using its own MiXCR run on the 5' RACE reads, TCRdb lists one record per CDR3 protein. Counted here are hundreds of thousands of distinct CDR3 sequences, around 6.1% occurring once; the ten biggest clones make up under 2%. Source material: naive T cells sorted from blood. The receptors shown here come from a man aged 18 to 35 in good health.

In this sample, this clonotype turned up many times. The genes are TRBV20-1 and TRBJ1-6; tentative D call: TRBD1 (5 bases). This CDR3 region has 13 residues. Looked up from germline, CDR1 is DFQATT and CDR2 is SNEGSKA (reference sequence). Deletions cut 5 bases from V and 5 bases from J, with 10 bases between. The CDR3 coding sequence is TGCAGTGCTCGGACATCCGATAATTCACCCCTCCACTTT. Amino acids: CSARTSDNSPLHF.

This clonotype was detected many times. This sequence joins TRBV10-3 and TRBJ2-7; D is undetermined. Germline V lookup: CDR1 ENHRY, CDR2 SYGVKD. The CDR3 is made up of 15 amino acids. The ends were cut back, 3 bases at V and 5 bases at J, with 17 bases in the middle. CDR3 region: CAISDLPGSGDEQYF. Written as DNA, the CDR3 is TGTGCCATCAGTGACCTCCCGGGCTCCGGAGACGAGCAGTACTTC.

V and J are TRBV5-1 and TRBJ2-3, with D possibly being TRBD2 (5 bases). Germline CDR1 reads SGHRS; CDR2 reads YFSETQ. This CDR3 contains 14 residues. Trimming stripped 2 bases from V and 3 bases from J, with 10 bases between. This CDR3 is CASSLTTRTDTQYF. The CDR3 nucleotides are TGCGCCAGCAGCTTAACAACTAGGACAGATACGCAGTATTTT.

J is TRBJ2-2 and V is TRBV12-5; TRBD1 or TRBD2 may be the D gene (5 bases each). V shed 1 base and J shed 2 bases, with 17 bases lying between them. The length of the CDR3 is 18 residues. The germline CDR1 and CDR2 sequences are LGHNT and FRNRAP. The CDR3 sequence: CASGLALIAGANTGELFF. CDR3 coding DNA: TGTGCTAGTGGTTTGGCCCTGATAGCCGGGGCTAACACCGGGGAGCTGTTTTTT. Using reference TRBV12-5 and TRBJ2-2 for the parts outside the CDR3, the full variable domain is DARVTQTPRHKVTEMGQEVTMRCQPILGHNTVFWYRQTMMQGLELLAYFRNRAPLDDSGMPKDRFSAEMPDATLATLKIQPSEPRDSAVYFCASGLALIAGANTGELFFGEGSRLTVL.

This chain's CDR3 is CASSLESTATLVPLGELFF. Written as DNA, the CDR3 is TGTGCCAGCAGCTTAGAGTCGACAGCCACGTTGGTACCCCTGGGCGAGCTGTTTTTT. The chain joins TRBV7-8 to TRBJ2-2; D may be TRBD1 (5 bases). Germline V gene data show CDR1 as SGHVS and CDR2 as FQNEAQ. Trimming cost V 1 base and J 11 bases, with 29 bases left between them. The CDR3 spans 19 residues.

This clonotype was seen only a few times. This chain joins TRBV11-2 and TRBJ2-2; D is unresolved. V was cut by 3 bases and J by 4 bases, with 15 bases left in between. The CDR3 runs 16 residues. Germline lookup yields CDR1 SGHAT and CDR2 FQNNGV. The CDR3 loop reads CASSFGPRAATGELFF. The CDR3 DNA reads TGTGCCAGCAGCTTCGGGCCCCGGGCGGCCACCGGGGAGCTGTTTTTT.

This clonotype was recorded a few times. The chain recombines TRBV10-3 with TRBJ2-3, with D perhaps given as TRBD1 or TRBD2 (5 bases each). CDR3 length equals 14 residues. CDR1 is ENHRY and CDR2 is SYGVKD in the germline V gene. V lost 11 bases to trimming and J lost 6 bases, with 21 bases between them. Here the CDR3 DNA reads TGTGCCGCCACTCCGGGGACCGTGGGGGATACGCAGTATTTT. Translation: CAATPGTVGDTQYF.

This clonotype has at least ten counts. The CDR3 DNA is TGTGCCAGCAGCTTAGTGACGGGAGGTGACAATGAGCAGTTCTTC. Protein product: CASSLVTGGDNEQFF. The genes are TRBV7-8 and TRBJ2-1, with TRBD2 matching over 7 bases. Germline V gene lookup returns CDR1 SGHVS and CDR2 FQNEAQ. CDR3 length equals 15 residues. Trimming took 1 base from V and 5 from J; bases not matched to a gene: 5.

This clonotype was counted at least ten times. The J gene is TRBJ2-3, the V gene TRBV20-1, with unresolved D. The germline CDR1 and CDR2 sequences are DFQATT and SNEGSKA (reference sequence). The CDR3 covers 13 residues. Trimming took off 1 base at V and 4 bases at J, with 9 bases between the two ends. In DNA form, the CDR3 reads TGCAGTGCTAGAGTCGTGGCCGCAGATACGCAGTATTTT. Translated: CSARVVAADTQYF.

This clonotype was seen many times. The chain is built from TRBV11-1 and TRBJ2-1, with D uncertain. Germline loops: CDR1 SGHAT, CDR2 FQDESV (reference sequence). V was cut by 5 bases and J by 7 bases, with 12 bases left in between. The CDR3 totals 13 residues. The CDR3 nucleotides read TGTGCCAGCAGCCCCTCCAGCTTGAATGAGCAGTTCTTC. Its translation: CASSPSSLNEQFF.

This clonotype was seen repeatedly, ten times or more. The DNA for the CDR3 is TGCAGTGCTAGAGATAAACAGCGGGAGGGCCAGAATGAGCAGTTCTTC. Its protein is CSARDKQREGQNEQFF. The chain is built from TRBV20-1 and TRBJ2-1; 10 bases are shared with TRBD2. CDR3 length: 16 amino acids. V shed 0 bases, J shed 7 bases, and the junction held 9 bases outside the gene matches. Germline V gene data show CDR1 as DFQATT and CDR2 as SNEGSKA (reference sequence).